The next 2 T cell receptor beta chains were all read from a single sample in a study of PD-L1 blockade in urothelial cancer. The repertoire was sequenced with immunoSEQ multiplex PCR; TCRdb's copy has only in-frame clones and lacks some. Found here are approximately 70,000 clones, around 84% of them singletons; the top ten hold roughly 9%. Regarding time point: pretreatment peripheral blood. The starting material was PBMCs, obtained around atezolizumab (anti-PD-L1) treatment. These receptors were taken from a woman in her 70s with urothelial cancer.

V usage is TRBV18 and J usage is TRBJ2-7; D might be TRBD1 (5 bases). CDR3 length: 15 amino acids. CDR1 and CDR2 from the germline V gene are KGHSH and LQKENI. V lost 3 bases and J 0 bases, leaving 12 bases between the germline ends. The CDR3 DNA is TGTGCCAGCTCACCTACTTACGACAGCTCCTACGAGCAGTACTTC. Its protein product is CASSPTYDSSYEQYF.

This clone was counted only a few times. This sequence joins TRBV7-9 and TRBJ1-5; unclear D gene. The ends were cut back, 1 base at V and 5 bases at J, with 12 bases in the middle. Germline CDR1 is SEHNR and CDR2 is FQNEAQ (reference sequence). The CDR3 loop spans 15 amino acids. The CDR3 is CASSLGYSPYQPQHF. In DNA, the CDR3 is TGTGCCAGCAGCTTAGGGTACAGTCCATATCAGCCCCAGCATTTT.